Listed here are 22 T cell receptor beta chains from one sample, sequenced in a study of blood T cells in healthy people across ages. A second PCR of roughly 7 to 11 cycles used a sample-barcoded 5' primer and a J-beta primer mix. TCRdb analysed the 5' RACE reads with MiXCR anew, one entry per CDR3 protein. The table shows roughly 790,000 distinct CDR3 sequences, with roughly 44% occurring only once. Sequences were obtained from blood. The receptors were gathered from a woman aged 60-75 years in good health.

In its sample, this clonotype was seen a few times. CDR3 amino acids: CASSYRGRSSGANVLTF. The DNA for the CDR3 is TGTGCCAGCAGTTACCGGGGGAGGAGCTCTGGGGCCAACGTCCTGACTTTC. This chain joins TRBV6-6 and TRBJ2-6, with D possibly matching TRBD2 (6 bases). Germline V gives CDR1 MNHNY, CDR2 SVGAGI (reference sequence). The CDR3 extends over 17 amino acids. V was cut by 2 bases and J by 0 bases, with 11 bases left in between.

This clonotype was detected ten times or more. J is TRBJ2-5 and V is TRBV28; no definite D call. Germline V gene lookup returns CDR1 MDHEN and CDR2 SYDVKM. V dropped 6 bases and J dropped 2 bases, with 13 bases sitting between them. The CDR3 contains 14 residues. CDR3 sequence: CASSADTVQETQYF. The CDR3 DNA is TGTGCCAGCAGCGCCGACACGGTTCAAGAGACCCAGTACTTC.

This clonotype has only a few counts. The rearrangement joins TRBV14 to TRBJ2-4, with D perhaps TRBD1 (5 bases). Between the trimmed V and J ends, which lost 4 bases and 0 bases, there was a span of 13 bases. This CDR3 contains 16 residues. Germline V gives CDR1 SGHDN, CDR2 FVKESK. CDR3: CASSPLQGAAKNIQYF. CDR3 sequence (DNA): TGTGCCAGCAGCCCACTTCAGGGTGCAGCCAAAAACATTCAGTACTTC.

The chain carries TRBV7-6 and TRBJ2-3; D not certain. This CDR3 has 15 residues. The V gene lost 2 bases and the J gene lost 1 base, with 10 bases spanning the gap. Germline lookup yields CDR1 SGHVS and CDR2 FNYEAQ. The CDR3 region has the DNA TGTGCCAGCAGCTTACTCGACATCGGCACAGATACGCAGTATTTT. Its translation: CASSLLDIGTDTQYF.

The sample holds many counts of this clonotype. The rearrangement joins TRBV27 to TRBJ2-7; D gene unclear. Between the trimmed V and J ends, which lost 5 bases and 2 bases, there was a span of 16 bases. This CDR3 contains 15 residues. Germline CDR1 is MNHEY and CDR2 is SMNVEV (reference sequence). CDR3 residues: CASSTHRSGPYEQYF. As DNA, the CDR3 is TGTGCCAGCAGTACCCACCGGTCCGGGCCCTACGAGCAGTACTTC.

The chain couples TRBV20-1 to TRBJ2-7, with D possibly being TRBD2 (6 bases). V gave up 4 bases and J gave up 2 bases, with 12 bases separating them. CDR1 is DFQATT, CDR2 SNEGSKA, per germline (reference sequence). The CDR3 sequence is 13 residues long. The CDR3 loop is CSATGTRTYEQYF. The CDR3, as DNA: TGCAGTGCTACCGGGACTCGCACCTACGAGCAGTACTTC.

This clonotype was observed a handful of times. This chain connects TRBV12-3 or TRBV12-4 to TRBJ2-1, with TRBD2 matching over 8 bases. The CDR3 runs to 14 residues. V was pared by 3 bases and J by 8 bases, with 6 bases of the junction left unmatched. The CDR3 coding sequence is TGTGCCAGCAGTTTTGGGACTAGGGTGGATGAGCAGTTCTTC. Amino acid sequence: CASSFGTRVDEQFF.

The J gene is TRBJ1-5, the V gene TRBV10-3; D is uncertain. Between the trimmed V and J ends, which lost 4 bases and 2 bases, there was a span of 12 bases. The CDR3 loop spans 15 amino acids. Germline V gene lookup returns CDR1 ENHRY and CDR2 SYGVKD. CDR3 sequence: CAISAMAGGNQPQHF. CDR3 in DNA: TGTGCCATCAGTGCCATGGCGGGTGGCAATCAGCCCCAGCATTTT.

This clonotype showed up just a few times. The chain's CDR3 is CAWVTRGGSGYTF. The DNA of the CDR3 is TGTGCCTGGGTCACGAGGGGAGGTAGTGGCTACACCTTC. This sequence joins TRBV30 and TRBJ1-2, with D perhaps matching TRBD1 (5 bases). The CDR3 is made up of 13 amino acids. Germline assignment: CDR1 GTSNPN and CDR2 SVGIG (reference sequence). V dropped 5 bases and J dropped 7 bases, with 17 bases sitting between them.

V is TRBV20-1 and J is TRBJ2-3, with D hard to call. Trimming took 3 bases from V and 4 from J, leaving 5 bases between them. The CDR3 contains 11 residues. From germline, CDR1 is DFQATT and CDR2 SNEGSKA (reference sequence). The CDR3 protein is CSASYADTQYF. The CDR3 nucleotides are TGCAGTGCTAGCTACGCAGATACGCAGTATTTT.

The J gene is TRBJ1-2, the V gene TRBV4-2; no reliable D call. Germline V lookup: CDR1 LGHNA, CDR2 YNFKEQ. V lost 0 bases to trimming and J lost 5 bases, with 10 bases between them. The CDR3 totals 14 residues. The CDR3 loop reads CASSQDWERYGYTF. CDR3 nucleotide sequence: TGTGCCAGCAGCCAAGACTGGGAGCGATATGGCTACACCTTC.

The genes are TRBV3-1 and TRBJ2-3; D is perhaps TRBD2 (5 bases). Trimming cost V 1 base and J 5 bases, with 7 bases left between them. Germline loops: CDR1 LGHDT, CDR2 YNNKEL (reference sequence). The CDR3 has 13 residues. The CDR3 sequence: CASSQVEGDTQYF. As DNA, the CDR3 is TGTGCCAGCAGCCAAGTAGAGGGAGATACGCAGTATTTT.

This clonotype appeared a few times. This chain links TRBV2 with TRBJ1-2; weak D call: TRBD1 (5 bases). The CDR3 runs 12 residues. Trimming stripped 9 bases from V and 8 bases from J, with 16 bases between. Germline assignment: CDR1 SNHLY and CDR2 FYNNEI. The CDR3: CASRIAGSGYTF. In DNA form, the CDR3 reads TGTGCCAGTCGAATAGCAGGGAGCGGCTACACCTTC.

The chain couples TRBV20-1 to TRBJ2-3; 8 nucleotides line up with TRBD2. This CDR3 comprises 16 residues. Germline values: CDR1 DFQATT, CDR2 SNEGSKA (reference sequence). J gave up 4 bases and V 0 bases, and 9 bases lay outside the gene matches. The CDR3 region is CSARDHERGYADTQYF. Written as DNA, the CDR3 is TGCAGTGCTAGAGATCATGAGCGGGGGTACGCAGATACGCAGTATTTT.

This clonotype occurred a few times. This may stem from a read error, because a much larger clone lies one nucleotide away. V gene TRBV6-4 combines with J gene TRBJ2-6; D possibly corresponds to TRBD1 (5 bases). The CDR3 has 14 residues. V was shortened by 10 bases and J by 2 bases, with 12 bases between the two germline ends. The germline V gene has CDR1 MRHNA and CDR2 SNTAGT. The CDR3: CATPDRAGANVLTF. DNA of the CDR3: TGTGCCACCCCCGACAGAGCTGGGGCCAACGTCCTGACTTTC.

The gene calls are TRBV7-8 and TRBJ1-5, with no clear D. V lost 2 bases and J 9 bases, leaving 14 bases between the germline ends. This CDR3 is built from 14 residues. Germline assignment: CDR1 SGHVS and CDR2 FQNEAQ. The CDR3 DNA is TGTGCCAGCAGCTTATGGAGGTCCGCAGGGCCCCAGCATTTT. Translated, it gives CASSLWRSAGPQHF.

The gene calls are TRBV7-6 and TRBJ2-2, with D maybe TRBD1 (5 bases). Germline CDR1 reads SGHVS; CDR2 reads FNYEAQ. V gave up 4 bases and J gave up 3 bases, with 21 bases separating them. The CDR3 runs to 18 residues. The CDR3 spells CASSSYTWGPSDTGELFF. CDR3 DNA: TGTGCCAGCAGCTCATACACCTGGGGCCCCTCCGACACCGGGGAGCTGTTTTTT.

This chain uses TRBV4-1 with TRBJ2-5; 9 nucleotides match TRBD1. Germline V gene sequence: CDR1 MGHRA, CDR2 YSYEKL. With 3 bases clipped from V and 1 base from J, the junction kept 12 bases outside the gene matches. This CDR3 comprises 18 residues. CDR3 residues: CASSHQPGQGRGQETQYF. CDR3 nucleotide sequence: TGCGCCAGCAGCCACCAACCGGGACAGGGAAGGGGCCAAGAGACCCAGTACTTC.

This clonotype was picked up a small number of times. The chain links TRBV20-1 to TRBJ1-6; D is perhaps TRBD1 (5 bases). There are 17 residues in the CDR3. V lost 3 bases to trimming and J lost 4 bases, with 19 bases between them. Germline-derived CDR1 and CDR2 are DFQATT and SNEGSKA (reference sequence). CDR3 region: CSARDNTEMLYNSPLHF. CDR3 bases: TGCAGTGCTAGGGACAATACAGAGATGTTGTATAATTCACCCCTCCACTTT.

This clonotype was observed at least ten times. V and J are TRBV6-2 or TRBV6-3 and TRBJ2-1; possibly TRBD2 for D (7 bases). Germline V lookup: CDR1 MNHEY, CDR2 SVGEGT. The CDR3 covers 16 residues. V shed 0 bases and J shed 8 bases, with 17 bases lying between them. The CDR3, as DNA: TGTGCCAGCAGTTACTCGGGGGCGGGAGAACTTTATGAGCAGTTCTTC. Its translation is CASSYSGAGELYEQFF.

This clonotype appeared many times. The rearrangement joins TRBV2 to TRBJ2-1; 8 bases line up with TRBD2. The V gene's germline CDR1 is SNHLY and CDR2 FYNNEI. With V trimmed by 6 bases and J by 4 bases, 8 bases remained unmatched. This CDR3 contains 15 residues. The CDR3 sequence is CASRGSGAYYNEQFF. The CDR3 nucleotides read TGTGCCAGCAGAGGTAGCGGGGCGTATTACAATGAGCAGTTCTTC.

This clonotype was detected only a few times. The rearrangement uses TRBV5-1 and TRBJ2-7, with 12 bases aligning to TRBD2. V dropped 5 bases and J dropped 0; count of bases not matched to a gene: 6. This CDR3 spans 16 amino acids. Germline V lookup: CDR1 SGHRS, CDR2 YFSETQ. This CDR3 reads CASRQTSGGVSYEQYF. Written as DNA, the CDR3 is TGCGCCAGCAGACAGACTAGCGGGGGTGTCTCCTACGAGCAGTACTTC.